The clone carrying this T cell receptor (beta chain) was observed a single time. Its antigen is currently unknown. The data stem from a study of shared clonotypes between healthy human individuals. Whole-study results and caveats: Approximately 5% was the fraction of naive CD4 clonotypes found shared across several donors.

The assay was immunoSEQ multiplex PCR, and TCRdb's table has in-frame clones only and misses some. The table lists some 2,500,000 clones, over 85% of them singletons. Trimming removed 0 bases from V and 5 bases from J; junction bases left unmatched: 14. The germline CDR1 and CDR2 sequences are SGHRS and YFSETQ. This CDR3 is 18 amino acids long. The V call is TRBV5-1, the J call TRBJ2-7, with TRBD2 matching over 10 bases. The sequenced material came from naive CD4+ T cells from PBMCs. Regarding subset: CD45RA+ positively selected. This receptor was obtained from a man between 18 and 29 years old in good health. Some clones in this sample may be carry-over from other donors' samples. The CDR3 reads CASSLALASGSSWNEQYF. The CDR3 DNA reads as TGCGCCAGCAGCTTGGCCTTGGCTAGCGGGAGTTCATGGAACGAGCAGTACTTC.